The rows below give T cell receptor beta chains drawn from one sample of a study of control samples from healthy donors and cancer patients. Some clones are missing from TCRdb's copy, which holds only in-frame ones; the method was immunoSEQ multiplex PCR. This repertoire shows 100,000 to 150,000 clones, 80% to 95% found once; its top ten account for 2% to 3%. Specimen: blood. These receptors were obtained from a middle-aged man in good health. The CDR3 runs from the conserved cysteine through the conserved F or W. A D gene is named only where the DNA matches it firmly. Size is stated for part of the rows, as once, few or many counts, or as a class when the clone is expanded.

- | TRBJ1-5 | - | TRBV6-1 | CASSELYSNQPQHF | TGTGCCAGCAGTGAGCTTTATAGCAATCAGCCCCAGCATTTT
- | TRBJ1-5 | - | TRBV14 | CASSQATNQPQHF | TGTGCCAGCAGCCAAGCCACAAATCAGCCCCAGCATTTT
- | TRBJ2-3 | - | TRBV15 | CATSSDPNTDTQYF | TGTGCCACCAGCTCGGACCCGAACACAGATACGCAGTATTTT
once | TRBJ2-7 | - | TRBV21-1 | CASSKRGPGACSLYEQYF | TGTGCCAGCAGCAAAAGGGGTCCAGGGGCCTGTTCCCTCTACGAGCAGTACTTC
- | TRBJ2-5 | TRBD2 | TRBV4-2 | CASSQEGSLAGGTETQYF | TGTGCCAGCAGCCAAGAGGGGAGCCTAGCGGGGGGGACGGAGACCCAGTACTTC
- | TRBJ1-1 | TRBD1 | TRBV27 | CASTGQGHPEAFF | TGTGCCAGCACCGGACAGGGACACCCCGAAGCTTTCTTT
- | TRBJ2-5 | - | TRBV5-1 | CASSFPKETQYF | TGCGCCAGCAGCTTTCCAAAAGAGACCCAGTACTTC
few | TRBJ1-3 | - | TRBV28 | CASSFFSRSGNTIYF | TGTGCCAGCAGTTTTTTCAGTCGCTCTGGAAACACCATATATTTT
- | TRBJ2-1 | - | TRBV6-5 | CASSSAGSYNEQFF | TGTGCCAGCTCCTCTGCGGGCTCCTACAATGAGCAGTTCTTC
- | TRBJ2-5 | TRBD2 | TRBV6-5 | CASSPGTSGVETQYF | TGTGCCAGCAGCCCCGGGACTAGCGGGGTTGAGACCCAGTACTTC
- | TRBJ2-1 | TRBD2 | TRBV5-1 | CASSLDPGGLDNEQFF | TGCGCCAGCAGCTTGGACCCGGGGGGACTAGACAATGAGCAGTTCTTC
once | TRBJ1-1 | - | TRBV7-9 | CASIPLGGETEAFF | TGTGCCAGCATCCCGTTGGGGGGGGAGACTGAAGCTTTCTTT
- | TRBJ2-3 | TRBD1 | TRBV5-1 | CASSANRGNTDTQYF | TGCGCCAGCAGCGCCAACAGGGGTAACACAGATACGCAGTATTTT
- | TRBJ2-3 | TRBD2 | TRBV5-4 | CASSLVASGGTDTQYF | TGTGCCAGCAGCTTGGTGGCTAGCGGGGGTACAGATACGCAGTATTTT
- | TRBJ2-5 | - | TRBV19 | CASSLAGMWGETQYF | TGTGCCAGTAGTTTGGCGGGGATGTGGGGAGAGACCCAGTACTTC
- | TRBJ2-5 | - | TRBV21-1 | CASSKGRLAVDQETQYF | TGTGCCAGCAGCAAAGGTCGGCTAGCGGTGGACCAAGAGACCCAGTACTTC
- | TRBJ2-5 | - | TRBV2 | CASSEGHKETQYF | TGTGCCAGCAGTGAAGGTCACAAAGAGACCCAGTACTTC
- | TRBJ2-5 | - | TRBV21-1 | CASSKVRGRQETQYF | TGTGCCAGCAGCAAAGTCAGGGGACGGCAAGAGACCCAGTACTTC
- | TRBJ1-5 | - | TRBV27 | CASSKGRGNQPQHF | TGTGCCAGCAGTAAAGGGCGAGGCAATCAGCCCCAGCATTTT
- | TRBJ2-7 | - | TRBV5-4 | CASSFKGSYEQYF | TGTGCCAGCAGCTTTAAAGGATCCTACGAGCAGTACTTC
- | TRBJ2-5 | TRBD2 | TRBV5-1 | CASSPGTNQETQYF | TGCGCCAGCAGCCCTGGGACTAACCAAGAGACCCAGTACTTC